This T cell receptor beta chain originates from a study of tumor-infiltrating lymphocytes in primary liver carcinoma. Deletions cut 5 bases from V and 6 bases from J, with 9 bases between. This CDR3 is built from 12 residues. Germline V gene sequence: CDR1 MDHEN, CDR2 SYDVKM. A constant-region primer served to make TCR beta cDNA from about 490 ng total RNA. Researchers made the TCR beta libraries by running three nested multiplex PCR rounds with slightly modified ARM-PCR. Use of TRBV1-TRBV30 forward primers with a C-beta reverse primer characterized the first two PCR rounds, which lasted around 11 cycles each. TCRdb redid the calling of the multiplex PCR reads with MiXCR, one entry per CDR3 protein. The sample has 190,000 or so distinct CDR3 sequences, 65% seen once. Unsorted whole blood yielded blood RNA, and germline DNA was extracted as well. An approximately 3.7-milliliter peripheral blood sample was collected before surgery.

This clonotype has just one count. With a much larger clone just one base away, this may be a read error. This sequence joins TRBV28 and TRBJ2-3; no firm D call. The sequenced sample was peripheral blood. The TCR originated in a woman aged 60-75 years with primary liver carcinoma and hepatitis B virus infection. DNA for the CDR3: TGTGCCAGCAGTCCCCTGAGGGATACGCAGTATTTT. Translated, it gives CASSPLRDTQYF.